Given below is one T cell receptor (beta chain) in context. Its specificity is unknown. This entry belongs to a study of beta chain features in type 1 diabetes. Background on the study: Across every sample, 100 million to 130 million sorted cells were examined in total.

Study-wide findings and caveats: In cDNA sequencing, cells with high TCR expression could be over-represented. All four CD4+ subsets from Type 1 diabetes patients carried moderately but significantly shorter TCRB CDR3s.

The isolated RNA, all of it, was reverse transcribed, so expressed TCRB transcripts were what got sequenced. Sequencing of naive, central memory and regulatory T cell samples gave an average of roughly 3.4 million reads. Only in-frame clones appear in the TCRdb table, and some are missing; sequencing was by immunoSEQ multiplex PCR. The data hold 150,000 to 200,000 clones, with roughly 63% observed a single time. By way of CD45RO/CCR7/CD25/CD127/CD95/CD27, the CD4+ regulatory, stem cell-like memory, central memory and naive cells were sorted. Deletions cut 2 bases from V and 7 bases from J, with 6 bases between. The CDR3 covers 12 residues. Looked up from germline, CDR1 is LNHNV and CDR2 is YYDKDF (reference sequence).

The sequence derives from a man aged 25-45 years with type 1 diabetes. The sequenced sample consisted of naive CD4+ T cells from blood. The V and J genes are TRBV15 and TRBJ2-1; unclear D gene. The CDR3 sequence: CATSRINNEQFF. The DNA of the CDR3 is TGTGCCACCAGCAGAATTAATAATGAGCAGTTCTTC.